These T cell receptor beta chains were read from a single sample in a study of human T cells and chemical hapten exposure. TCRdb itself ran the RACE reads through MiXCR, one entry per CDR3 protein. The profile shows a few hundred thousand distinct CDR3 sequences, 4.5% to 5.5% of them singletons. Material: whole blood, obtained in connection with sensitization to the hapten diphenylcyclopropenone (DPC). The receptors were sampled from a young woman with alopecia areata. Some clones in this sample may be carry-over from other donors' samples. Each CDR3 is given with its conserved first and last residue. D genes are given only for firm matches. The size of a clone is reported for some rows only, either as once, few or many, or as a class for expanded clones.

CDR3 DNA: TGTGCCAGCCTGGGACTCCCGAACACTGAAGCTTTCTTT; CDR3 protein: CASLGLPNTEAFF; D gene: -; V gene: TRBV2; J gene: TRBJ1-1; clone size: many
CDR3 DNA: TGTGCCAGCAGCCATAAATCGACATACGTCCTGACTTTC; CDR3 protein: CASSHKSTYVLTF; D gene: -; V gene: TRBV5-4; J gene: TRBJ2-6; clone size: few
CDR3 DNA: TGTGCCAGCAGTTCTTTGGGGGAGAACTCCTACGAGCAGTACTTC; CDR3 protein: CASSSLGENSYEQYF; D gene: -; V gene: TRBV27; J gene: TRBJ2-7; clone size: many
CDR3 DNA: TGTGCCAGCAAATTCGGCTCCTACAATGAGCAGTTCTTC; CDR3 protein: CASKFGSYNEQFF; D gene: -; V gene: TRBV6-1; J gene: TRBJ2-1; clone size: many
CDR3 DNA: TGCGCCAGCAGCCACGGGGACAGGGTCACTGAAGCTTTCTTT; CDR3 protein: CASSHGDRVTEAFF; D gene: TRBD1; V gene: TRBV4-3; J gene: TRBJ1-1; clone size: -
CDR3 DNA: TGTGCCATCAGCGGGACTCATAGGTTTGATACGCAGTATTTT; CDR3 protein: CAISGTHRFDTQYF; D gene: -; V gene: TRBV10-3; J gene: TRBJ2-3; clone size: many
CDR3 DNA: TGTGCCAGCAGCTTTTTTCGGGGGGCGCACGGATATGGCTACACCTTC; CDR3 protein: CASSFFRGAHGYGYTF; D gene: -; V gene: TRBV7-6; J gene: TRBJ1-2; clone size: -
CDR3 DNA: TGTGCCAGCAGTCCGCGGAGTCGAGGCTTTGAAAAACTGTTTTTT; CDR3 protein: CASSPRSRGFEKLFF; D gene: -; V gene: TRBV12-3/TRBV12-4; J gene: TRBJ1-4; clone size: -
CDR3 DNA: TGTGCCATGAGAGAACAGGGATCAGATACGCAGTATTTT; CDR3 protein: CAMREQGSDTQYF; D gene: -; V gene: TRBV10-3; J gene: TRBJ2-3; clone size: -
CDR3 DNA: TGTGCCAGCAGTTACCGAAATAGCAATCAGCCCCAGCATTTT; CDR3 protein: CASSYRNSNQPQHF; D gene: -; V gene: TRBV6-2/TRBV6-3; J gene: TRBJ1-5; clone size: many
CDR3 DNA: TGTGCCAGCAGTGCCGACACCGGGACAGGGGGCAATGAGCAGTTCTTC; CDR3 protein: CASSADTGTGGNEQFF; D gene: TRBD1; V gene: TRBV6-1; J gene: TRBJ2-1; clone size: -
CDR3 DNA: TGTGCCAGCAGTAACCAGGGGCTGAACACTGAAGCTTTCTTT; CDR3 protein: CASSNQGLNTEAFF; D gene: -; V gene: TRBV6-1; J gene: TRBJ1-1; clone size: few
CDR3 DNA: TGTGCCAGCAGCTTAGACCCCGGGGGGGCCGCCTACAATGAGCAGTTCTTC; CDR3 protein: CASSLDPGGAAYNEQFF; D gene: TRBD2; V gene: TRBV7-2; J gene: TRBJ2-1; clone size: few
CDR3 DNA: TGTGCCAGTGGGAGAAGGGGGCACGGAAGCAATCAGCCCCAGCATTTT; CDR3 protein: CASGRRGHGSNQPQHF; D gene: TRBD1; V gene: TRBV2; J gene: TRBJ1-5; clone size: few
CDR3 DNA: TGTGCCAGCAGGGCCGGTTGGGGTGGCTACACCTTC; CDR3 protein: CASRAGWGGYTF; D gene: -; V gene: TRBV2; J gene: TRBJ1-2; clone size: few
CDR3 DNA: TGCGCCAGCAGCCATAGGCGGACAACTAATGAAAAACTGTTTTTT; CDR3 protein: CASSHRRTTNEKLFF; D gene: -; V gene: TRBV4-3; J gene: TRBJ1-4; clone size: few
CDR3 DNA: TGTGCCAGCAGTTACCGCTACGAGCAGTACTTC; CDR3 protein: CASSYRYEQYF; D gene: -; V gene: TRBV6-2/TRBV6-3; J gene: TRBJ2-7; clone size: many
CDR3 DNA: TGTGCCAGCAGCCAACAGGGCTTATTGAGCACAGATACGCAGTATTTT; CDR3 protein: CASSQQGLLSTDTQYF; D gene: -; V gene: TRBV7-3; J gene: TRBJ2-3; clone size: many
CDR3 DNA: TGTGCCAGCAGCGTAGTAATAAACACTGAAGCTTTCTTT; CDR3 protein: CASSVVINTEAFF; D gene: -; V gene: TRBV9; J gene: TRBJ1-1; clone size: -
CDR3 DNA: TGTGCCAGCAGCAAAGGCGGACGGCACCATAGCAATCAGCCCCAGCATTTT; CDR3 protein: CASSKGGRHHSNQPQHF; D gene: -; V gene: TRBV21-1; J gene: TRBJ1-5; clone size: -
CDR3 DNA: TGCGCCAGCAGCTCGACGGAGGACAGGGACGAGCAGTACTTC; CDR3 protein: CASSSTEDRDEQYF; D gene: TRBD1; V gene: TRBV4-1; J gene: TRBJ2-7; clone size: few
CDR3 DNA: TGTGCCAGCAGCTTAAGCAGGGGGGGGAGTGAGCAGTTCTTC; CDR3 protein: CASSLSRGGSEQFF; D gene: -; V gene: TRBV7-2; J gene: TRBJ2-1; clone size: few
CDR3 DNA: TGCAGTGCTAGAGGGAAGCAGTACTTC; CDR3 protein: CSARGKQYF; D gene: -; V gene: TRBV20-1; J gene: TRBJ2-7; clone size: many
CDR3 DNA: TGTGCCAGCAGCTTAGCTGTGGGGGGGAGGACAGATACGCAGTATTTT; CDR3 protein: CASSLAVGGRTDTQYF; D gene: TRBD2; V gene: TRBV7-2; J gene: TRBJ2-3; clone size: -
CDR3 DNA: TGTGCCAGCAGCTCAGGGACAGACAAGGGCAATGAGCAGTTCTTC; CDR3 protein: CASSSGTDKGNEQFF; D gene: TRBD1; V gene: TRBV5-4; J gene: TRBJ2-1; clone size: many
CDR3 DNA: TGTGCCAGCAGTCCATTGACAGGGAGGACAGATACGCAGTATTTT; CDR3 protein: CASSPLTGRTDTQYF; D gene: -; V gene: TRBV2; J gene: TRBJ2-3; clone size: many
CDR3 DNA: TGCAGTGCCCCTGGACTGCGCAATGAGCAGTTCTTC; CDR3 protein: CSAPGLRNEQFF; D gene: -; V gene: TRBV20-1; J gene: TRBJ2-1; clone size: many
CDR3 DNA: TGCGCCAGCAGCACCCTAACAGGGGGCATAACCAGCTACGAGCAGTACTTC; CDR3 protein: CASSTLTGGITSYEQYF; D gene: TRBD1; V gene: TRBV5-1; J gene: TRBJ2-7; clone size: -
CDR3 DNA: TGTGCCAGCAGCAGAAGGGCCACCTGGGATTCACCCCTCCACTTT; CDR3 protein: CASSRRATWDSPLHF; D gene: -; V gene: TRBV7-8; J gene: TRBJ1-6; clone size: -
CDR3 DNA: TGTGCCAGCACCGAAGAACTCGACAATGAGCAGTTCTTC; CDR3 protein: CASTEELDNEQFF; D gene: -; V gene: TRBV12-3/TRBV12-4; J gene: TRBJ2-1; clone size: -
CDR3 DNA: TGTGCCAGCAGTGTTACGGGGTCTGGGGCCAACGTCCTGACTTTC; CDR3 protein: CASSVTGSGANVLTF; D gene: -; V gene: TRBV28; J gene: TRBJ2-6; clone size: many
CDR3 DNA: TGTGCCAGCAGTTCCCCCTCTGAGGGGAACACTGAAGCTTTCTTT; CDR3 protein: CASSSPSEGNTEAFF; D gene: -; V gene: TRBV28; J gene: TRBJ1-1; clone size: many
CDR3 DNA: TGCAGTGCTAGCCCCTCCCAATACAATGAGCAGTTCTTC; CDR3 protein: CSASPSQYNEQFF; D gene: -; V gene: TRBV20-1; J gene: TRBJ2-1; clone size: few
CDR3 DNA: TGTGCCATCAGTGAGCCCGAAGCGGGGGGTGAGCAGTTCTTC; CDR3 protein: CAISEPEAGGEQFF; D gene: TRBD2; V gene: TRBV10-3; J gene: TRBJ2-1; clone size: many
CDR3 DNA: TGCAGCGCTGCCTCCAGGGGCCAGCCCCAGCATTTT; CDR3 protein: CSAASRGQPQHF; D gene: -; V gene: TRBV29-1; J gene: TRBJ1-5; clone size: -
CDR3 DNA: TGTGCCAGCAGTGACTTCGACGGTAATGAAAAACTGTTTTTT; CDR3 protein: CASSDFDGNEKLFF; D gene: -; V gene: TRBV27; J gene: TRBJ1-4; clone size: few
CDR3 DNA: TGTGCCAGCAGTTACTCTTTTACGGGACAGCACACTGAAGCTTTCTTT; CDR3 protein: CASSYSFTGQHTEAFF; D gene: TRBD1; V gene: TRBV6-5; J gene: TRBJ1-1; clone size: -
CDR3 DNA: TGTGCCAGCAGTTGGGGACAGGGGCGGGCAGTGGAGCAGTACTTC; CDR3 protein: CASSWGQGRAVEQYF; D gene: TRBD1; V gene: TRBV12-3/TRBV12-4; J gene: TRBJ2-7; clone size: few
CDR3 DNA: TGTGCCGTAGGGGGGGGCCCGATCTTGACCTTC; CDR3 protein: CAVGGGPILTF; D gene: -; V gene: TRBV10-3; J gene: TRBJ2-5; clone size: many
CDR3 DNA: TGTGCCAGCTGCCTAGGAGGGTTTGAGACCCAGTACTTC; CDR3 protein: CASCLGGFETQYF; D gene: -; V gene: TRBV12-3/TRBV12-4; J gene: TRBJ2-5; clone size: -